This T cell receptor beta chain originates from a study of blood T cell repertoires in COVID-19. Study in general: COVID-19 samples from acute and convalescent phases originated in the United States, Italy and Spain. From T cells, B-cell-depleted T cells, or PBMCs came the material, which was cDNA or gDNA.

As originally analysed: Estimation of nucleated cell counts relied on the amplification of reference gene primers. Libraries were prepared by immunoSEQ multiplex PCR; TCRdb keeps only in-frame clonotypes and omits some of them. Clone size and V and J calls were adopted from that table, with D and trimming inferred from the DNA. The sample gives under 350,000 clones, approximately 85% of which show up once; roughly 7.8% is in the top ten. The CDR3 is 16 amino acids. Trimming removed 7 bases from V and 5 bases from J; junction bases left unmatched: 10. Germline V gives CDR1 SQVTM, CDR2 ANQGSEA. The sequenced sample consisted of peripheral blood. J is TRBJ2-2 and V is TRBV29-1; 13 nucleotides match TRBD2. The clonotype was recovered from a human donor in a cohort sampled during active COVID-19. The CDR3 is CSGTGLAGRETGELFF. DNA of the CDR3: TGCAGCGGAACGGGACTAGCGGGGAGAGAAACCGGGGAGCTGTTTTTT.